The 31 T cell receptor beta chains presented below share a single source sample, sequenced in a study of T-cell reconstitution after alpha-beta-depleted transplantation in children. The library targeted TCRbeta and was prepared with unique molecular identifiers. Using its own MiXCR run on the PCR reads, TCRdb lists one record per CDR3 protein. Here the sample spans 350,000 to 500,000 distinct CDR3 sequences, over 40% being singletons. The material was PBMCs, obtained before TCRalphabeta/CD19-depleted stem cell transplant. These receptors came from a girl aged 2 to 10 with aplastic anemia, due to receive a stem cell transplant.

The rearrangement joins TRBV27 to TRBJ1-4, with 9 nucleotides matching TRBD1. Germline CDR1 and CDR2: MNHEY and SMNVEV (reference sequence). Losses at the gene ends were 3 bases for V and 12 bases for J; bases not matched to a gene: 8. The CDR3 loop spans 14 amino acids. The CDR3, as DNA: TGTGCCAGCAGTTTTTGGGACAGGGAAGGGGAACTGTTTTTT. It encodes CASSFWDREGELFF.

The V and J genes are TRBV4-2 and TRBJ2-2, with D unclear. The CDR3 is 13 residues long. Germline assignment: CDR1 LGHNA and CDR2 YNFKEQ. Between the trimmed V and J ends, which lost 3 bases and 2 bases, there was a span of 4 bases. The CDR3 protein is CASSQRNTGELFF. DNA for the CDR3: TGTGCCAGCAGCCAGAGAAACACCGGGGAGCTGTTTTTT.

The genes are TRBV20-1 and TRBJ2-2; 8 bases are a match to TRBD2. The length of the CDR3 is 14 residues. Germline CDR1 and CDR2: DFQATT and SNEGSKA (reference sequence). Trimming cost V 3 bases and J 5 bases; bases outside gene matches: 5. The CDR3 DNA reads TGCAGTGCTAGCGGGGGGGCCGGGACCGGGGAGCTGTTTTTT. Its protein is CSASGGAGTGELFF.

The chain employs TRBV28 and TRBJ2-2; D might be TRBD2 (5 bases). Germline V gene data show CDR1 as MDHEN and CDR2 as SYDVKM. The CDR3 extends over 14 amino acids. V was pared by 6 bases and J by 3 bases, with 11 bases between. The CDR3 nucleotides read TGTGCCAGCAGGCCGGGAACTTACACCGGGGAGCTGTTTTTT. It yields the protein CASRPGTYTGELFF. Looking up the rest from reference TRBV28 and TRBJ2-2 gives the full variable domain: DVKVTQSSRYLVKRTGEKVFLECVQDMDHENMFWYRQDPGLGLRLIYFSYDVKMKEKGDIPEGYSVSREKKERFSLILESASTNQTSMYLCASRPGTYTGELFFGEGSRLTVL.

This sequence joins TRBV2 and TRBJ2-5; D possibly uses TRBD1 or TRBD2 (6 bases each). Germline lookup yields CDR1 SNHLY and CDR2 FYNNEI. The length of the CDR3 is 14 residues. The V gene lost 4 bases and the J gene lost 1 base, with 10 bases spanning the gap. CDR3 loop: CASSGGALQETQYF. The CDR3 bases are TGTGCCAGCAGTGGGGGGGCCCTCCAAGAGACCCAGTACTTC. The variable domain in full, with the rest retrieved from reference TRBV2 and TRBJ2-5, is EPEVTQTPSHQVTQMGQEVILRCVPISNHLYFYWYRQILGQKVEFLVSFYNNEISEKSEIFDDQFSVERPDGSNFTLKIRSTKLEDSAMYFCASSGGALQETQYFGPGTRLLVL.

The V gene is TRBV6-1, the J gene TRBJ2-7; TRBD2 agrees at 10 bases. The V and J ends lost 8 bases and 1 base, in that order; junction bases with no gene match: 5. The CDR3 covers 14 residues. Germline V gene sequence: CDR1 MNHNS, CDR2 SASEGT. CDR3 sequence: CASGEAGGSYEQYF. DNA of the CDR3: TGTGCCAGCGGAGAAGCGGGAGGGTCCTACGAGCAGTACTTC.

This clonotype has a count of ten or more. The chain couples TRBV12-3 or TRBV12-4 to TRBJ2-2; TRBD2 matches at 9 bases. The V and J ends lost 3 bases and 8 bases, in that order; junction bases with no gene match: 13. The CDR3 length is 17 residues. The CDR3 spells CASSLVLGTSRKGELFF. The CDR3 DNA sequence: TGTGCCAGCAGTTTGGTCTTGGGGACTAGCAGAAAAGGGGAGCTGTTTTTT.

This clonotype was seen at least ten times. V and J are TRBV20-1 and TRBJ1-6; TRBD1 might be the D (6 bases). The germline V gene has CDR1 DFQATT and CDR2 SNEGSKA (reference sequence). Deletions cut 6 bases from V and 11 bases from J, with 17 bases between. This CDR3 has 13 amino acids. DNA for the CDR3: TGCAGTGCCCAGCTGGCGGGGGACACACCCCTCCACTTT. This gives the protein CSAQLAGDTPLHF.

This clonotype was detected many times. The chain carries TRBV7-9 and TRBJ1-1; possible D gene TRBD1, 5 bases. Germline V gene data show CDR1 as SEHNR and CDR2 as FQNEAQ (reference sequence). V lost 3 bases to trimming and J lost 0 bases, with 11 bases between them. The CDR3 is 15 residues long. CDR3 protein: CASSFRDGMNTEAFF. CDR3 nucleotide sequence: TGTGCCAGCAGCTTCCGGGACGGCATGAACACTGAAGCTTTCTTT.

This clonotype was recorded many times. The chain employs TRBV10-3 and TRBJ2-2; 8 bases agree with TRBD1. The junction had 2 bases not matched to a gene; V was cut back by 7 bases and J by 4 bases. CDR1 and CDR2 from the germline V gene are ENHRY and SYGVKD. There are 13 residues in the CDR3. DNA for the CDR3: TGTGCCATCACCGGACAGGGCACCGGGGAGCTGTTTTTT. This encodes CAITGQGTGELFF.

This clonotype occurred a few times. In DNA form, the CDR3 reads TGTGCCGCACGGGCTCCGTACAATGAGCAGTTCTTC. Translating it yields CAARAPYNEQFF. The gene calls are TRBV6-5 and TRBJ2-1; D ambiguous. Germline CDR1 and CDR2: MNHEY and SVGAGI. CDR3 length: 12 amino acids. V dropped 11 bases and J dropped 4 bases, with 12 bases sitting between them.

This clonotype was seen only a few times. The chain has TRBV10-1 and TRBJ2-3; D possibly uses TRBD1 or TRBD2 (6 bases each). Germline V gene sequence: CDR1 WNHNN, CDR2 SYGVQD (reference sequence). The CDR3 consists of 18 residues. V lost 7 bases and J 1 base, leaving 24 bases between the germline ends. This CDR3 is CASTPKGLGGYGTDTQYF. Written as DNA, the CDR3 is TGCGCCAGCACCCCGAAGGGATTAGGGGGGTATGGCACAGATACGCAGTATTTT.

This clonotype was seen only a few times. This CDR3 reads CASSFSGQGLYGYTF. The DNA of the CDR3 is TGTGCCAGCAGCTTTTCCGGACAGGGCCTCTATGGCTACACCTTC. The gene calls are TRBV7-9 and TRBJ1-2, with 8 bases that match TRBD1. Germline lookup yields CDR1 SEHNR and CDR2 FQNEAQ (reference sequence). Trimming took 3 bases from V and 4 from J; bases not matched to a gene: 7. The CDR3 has 15 residues.

The V call is TRBV7-9, the J call TRBJ2-1; D is perhaps TRBD2 (5 bases). This CDR3 is 14 amino acids long. V lost 8 bases and J lost 0, with 11 bases in between. Germline V gene lookup returns CDR1 SEHNR and CDR2 FQNEAQ (reference sequence). CDR3 coding DNA: TGTGCCAGCTTTAGCGAGACCTCCTACAATGAGCAGTTCTTC. Its translation is CASFSETSYNEQFF.

This clonotype was picked up many times. The rearrangement joins TRBV3-1 to TRBJ2-5; 7 nucleotides line up with TRBD2. The CDR3 covers 20 residues. V lost 0 bases and J lost 3; bases outside the gene matches: 19. Germline V lookup: CDR1 LGHDT, CDR2 YNNKEL (reference sequence). In nucleotides, the CDR3 is TGTGCCAGCAGCCAAGACCTACCCGGTTCGGGAGGATCCGCGAAAGAGACCCAGTACTTC. This encodes CASSQDLPGSGGSAKETQYF.

This clonotype was detected once. This chain joins TRBV12-3 or TRBV12-4 and TRBJ2-7, with 8 bases identical to TRBD1. The CDR3 contains 16 residues. With 5 bases clipped from V and 2 bases from J, the junction kept 11 bases outside the gene matches. This chain's CDR3 is CASSRPRGRGAYEQYF. The CDR3 DNA reads as TGTGCCAGCAGTCGCCCCAGGGGGCGAGGGGCCTACGAGCAGTACTTC.

The chain has TRBV7-2 and TRBJ2-1; no clear D gene. The germline CDR1 and CDR2 sequences are SGHTA and FQGNSA. The CDR3 contains 16 residues. Trimming took off 5 bases at V and 0 bases at J, with 14 bases between the two ends. The CDR3 spells CASSPFGASSYNEQFF. The CDR3 bases are TGTGCCAGCAGCCCTTTTGGTGCAAGCTCCTACAATGAGCAGTTCTTC.

CDR3: CSVEDRALPLNEQFF. In DNA form, the CDR3 reads TGCAGCGTTGAAGATCGGGCCCTGCCCCTCAATGAGCAGTTCTTC. The chain couples TRBV29-1 to TRBJ2-1; D unclear. The CDR3 length is 15 residues. Per germline, CDR1 SQVTM and CDR2 ANQGSEA. Trimming pared 0 bases from V and 6 bases from J, leaving 15 bases between.

The chain recombines TRBV20-1 with TRBJ2-3; D gene unclear. Germline V gene sequence: CDR1 DFQATT, CDR2 SNEGSKA (reference sequence). V was trimmed by 4 bases and J by 2 bases, leaving 16 bases between them. This CDR3 has 15 amino acids. CDR3 sequence reads: CSAIRTGPFTDTQYF. As DNA, the CDR3 is TGCAGTGCTATCAGAACTGGGCCGTTCACAGATACGCAGTATTTT.

This clonotype appeared a few times. The chain recombines TRBV7-9 with TRBJ1-4; D perhaps matches TRBD1 (5 bases). Germline V gives CDR1 SEHNR, CDR2 FQNEAQ (reference sequence). V shed 5 bases and J shed 4 bases, with 14 bases lying between them. The length of the CDR3 is 15 residues. CDR3 residues: CASSPPTVFNEKLFF. The CDR3 DNA sequence: TGTGCCAGCAGCCCGCCGACAGTTTTTAATGAAAAACTGTTTTTT.

This clonotype was recorded at least ten times. This rearrangement joins TRBV20-1 to TRBJ2-7, with no clear D. Germline V gene data show CDR1 as DFQATT and CDR2 as SNEGSKA (reference sequence). This CDR3 is built from 13 residues. Trimming stripped 6 bases from V and 2 bases from J, with 14 bases between. The CDR3 DNA reads as TGCAGTGCCAGATACCAGGAGACCTACGAGCAGTACTTC. Protein product: CSARYQETYEQYF.

The chain employs TRBV19 and TRBJ2-1; 7 bases align to TRBD1. This CDR3 comprises 16 residues. With V trimmed by 7 bases and J by 12 bases, 21 bases remained unmatched. Germline assignment: CDR1 LNHDA and CDR2 SQIVND (reference sequence). As DNA, the CDR3 is TGTGCCAGTAAGGCCCCGGGACAGAGGCCCGAGAGCGGGCAGTTCTTC. Translating gives CASKAPGQRPESGQFF.

This chain links TRBV5-5 with TRBJ1-6; D call uncertain. V lost 4 bases to trimming and J lost 6 bases, with 8 bases between them. Germline V lookup: CDR1 SGHKS, CDR2 YYEKEE (reference sequence). CDR3 length: 13 residues. Here the CDR3 reads CASSVSGNSPLHF. The CDR3 DNA sequence: TGTGCCAGCAGCGTGTCCGGTAATTCACCCCTCCACTTT.

The V gene is TRBV7-3, the J gene TRBJ2-6, with no clear D. There are 15 residues in the CDR3. V was pared by 6 bases and J by 2 bases, with 11 bases between. Germline V gives CDR1 SGHTA, CDR2 FQGTGA. The CDR3 sequence: CASRLEGAGANVLTF. DNA of the CDR3: TGTGCCAGCAGATTAGAAGGAGCTGGGGCCAACGTCCTGACTTTC.

This clonotype appeared a few times. The rearrangement joins TRBV19 to TRBJ2-5, with 7 bases lining up with TRBD1. Germline V gene lookup returns CDR1 LNHDA and CDR2 SQIVND (reference sequence). With V trimmed by 4 bases and J by 5 bases, 13 bases remained unmatched. The CDR3 is 16 residues long. CDR3 loop: CASSTRQGARAETQYF. Here the CDR3 DNA reads TGTGCCAGTAGTACCCGACAGGGCGCGAGGGCGGAGACCCAGTACTTC.

The chain carries TRBV20-1 and TRBJ2-7; either TRBD1 or TRBD2 may supply D (5 bases each). Trimming pared 4 bases from V and 3 bases from J, leaving 19 bases between. CDR3 length: 15 amino acids. The germline V gene encodes CDR1 DFQATT and CDR2 SNEGSKA (reference sequence). The CDR3 protein is CSAKERGVQFYEQYF. The DNA of the CDR3 is TGCAGTGCTAAGGAACGGGGCGTCCAGTTCTACGAGCAGTACTTC.

This clonotype was recorded at least ten times. CDR3 in amino acids: CSTDRGAGETQYF. CDR3 DNA: TGCAGCACCGACAGGGGTGCGGGTGAGACCCAGTACTTC. V usage is TRBV29-1 and J usage is TRBJ2-5; 8 positions agree with TRBD1. The V segment lost 8 bases and the J segment 5 bases; nucleotides outside the gene matches: 10. Germline V lookup: CDR1 SQVTM, CDR2 ANQGSEA. CDR3 length: 13 amino acids. Filled out from reference TRBV29-1 and TRBJ2-5, the complete variable domain reads SAVISQKPSRDICQRGTSLTIQCQVDSQVTMMFWYRQQPGQSLTLIATANQGSEATYESGFVIDKFPISRPNLTFSTLTVSNMSPEDSSIYLCSTDRGAGETQYFGPGTRLLVL.

The J gene is TRBJ1-5, the V gene TRBV5-1, with TRBD1 matching 8 bases. The CDR3 is made up of 15 amino acids. The V gene's germline CDR1 is SGHRS and CDR2 YFSETQ. V lost 0 bases, J lost 4 bases, and 3 bases stayed unmatched. The CDR3 DNA is TGCGCCAGCAGCTTGGGGGACAGGAGTAATCAGCCCCAGCATTTT. Its protein is CASSLGDRSNQPQHF. The whole variable domain, remainder taken from reference TRBV5-1 and TRBJ1-5, is KAGVTQTPRYLIKTRGQQVTLSCSPISGHRSVSWYQQTPGQGLQFLFEYFSETQRNKGNFPGRFSGRQFSNSRSEMNVSTLELGDSALYLCASSLGDRSNQPQHFGDGTRLSIL.

This clonotype has at least ten counts. The V call is TRBV15, the J call TRBJ2-7, with D unresolved. Per the germline V gene, CDR1 is LNHNV and CDR2 is YYDKDF (reference sequence). The CDR3 covers 13 residues. V was pared by 0 bases and J by 8 bases, with 11 bases between. The DNA of the CDR3 is TGTGCCACCAGCAGAGATCGTCAAGGGCAGCAGTACTTC. Its translation is CATSRDRQGQQYF. The whole variable domain, filled in from reference TRBV15 and TRBJ2-7, reads DAMVIQNPRYQVTQFGKPVTLSCSQTLNHNVMYWYQQKSSQAPKLLFHYYDKDFNNEADTPDNFQSRRPNTSFCFLDIRSPGLGDTAMYLCATSRDRQGQQYFGPGTRLTVT.

This clonotype was seen more than once but under ten times. The V and J genes are TRBV27 and TRBJ1-2; TRBD1 matches 9 bases. This CDR3 region has 15 residues. Trimming took 3 bases from V and 2 from J; bases not matched to a gene: 4. The germline V gene encodes CDR1 MNHEY and CDR2 SMNVEV (reference sequence). CDR3 amino acids: CASSFRQGGNYGYTF. The CDR3 DNA follows: TGTGCCAGCAGTTTTCGACAGGGGGGGAACTATGGCTACACCTTC.

The rearrangement links TRBV4-1 to TRBJ2-1; the match to TRBD2 covers 11 bases. The CDR3 runs to 17 residues. J was trimmed by 9 bases and V by 6 bases; bases with no gene match: 16. The germline gives CDR1 MGHRA, CDR2 YSYEKL. The CDR3 sequence is CASRLYATSGGQTEQFF. CDR3 DNA sequence: TGCGCCAGCAGGCTATATGCCACTAGCGGGGGTCAAACTGAGCAGTTCTTC.